Below are 18 T cell receptor beta chains sequenced from a single sample in a study of blood T cells in healthy people across ages (dated by TCRdb to 2014 to 2015). The library was prepared using 5' RACE. Reads for this sample came from an Illumina HiSeq 2500. The second PCR ran for roughly 6 to 11 cycles and used a J-beta primer mix along with a sample-barcoded 5' primer. TCRdb trimmed public reads at Q25 via fastp, called clones via MiXCR and kept in-frame beta chains. Rows are combined by CDR3 protein, so each entry shows the most common genes and DNA. In all, the sample holds about 1.6 million distinct CDR3 sequences, and about 31% of those were seen once. About 11% of the sample is taken by the ten largest. Specimen: blood. These receptors all stem from a woman aged 25 to 39 in good health.

With regard to this clonotype: Relative to the germline gene, one junction end is altered; a read error may explain this. The CDR3 here is CAGSFLLAGGTYNEQFF. The CDR3 DNA reads as TGTGCCGGCAGCTTTCTACTAGCGGGCGGGACCTACAATGAGCAGTTCTTC. The chain employs TRBV5-6 and TRBJ2-1; 9 bases line up with TRBD2. Germline V gene sequence: CDR1 SGHDT, CDR2 YYEEEE. The CDR3 covers 17 residues. Full variable domain (remainder filled in from reference TRBV5-6 and TRBJ2-1): DAGVTQSPTHLIKTRGQQVTLRCSPKSGHDTVSWYQQALGQGPQFIFQYYEEEERQRGNFPDRFSGHQFPNYSSELNVNALLLGDSALYLCAGSFLLAGGTYNEQFFGPGTRLTVL.

The V and J genes are TRBV27 and TRBJ2-5; D is unresolved. The CDR3 loop spans 13 amino acids. V was clipped by 8 bases and J by 0 bases, with 10 bases between them. Germline CDR1 MNHEY, CDR2 SMNVEV (reference sequence). The CDR3 is CASGRKYQETQYF. The CDR3 nucleotides are TGTGCCAGCGGGCGGAAGTACCAAGAGACCCAGTACTTC.

The chain employs TRBV28 and TRBJ2-5; 7 bases are shared with TRBD2. The CDR3 is 15 residues long. Germline V lookup: CDR1 MDHEN, CDR2 SYDVKM. J was trimmed by 2 bases and V by 4 bases; bases with no gene match: 7. CDR3 DNA sequence: TGTGCCAGCAGTTCCCCAGCGGGACCGCAAGAGACCCAGTACTTC. Translation gives CASSSPAGPQETQYF.

V usage is TRBV4-1 and J usage is TRBJ2-7, with D possibly TRBD1 on 6 matching bases. Trimming shortened V by 2 bases and J by 5 bases, and 10 bases separated the two germline ends. The CDR3 consists of 13 residues. Germline V gene data show CDR1 as MGHRA and CDR2 as YSYEKL. CDR3 nucleotides: TGCGCCAGCAGCCAAAGACAGGCCCACGAGCAGTACTTC. This sequence encodes CASSQRQAHEQYF.

This chain joins TRBV2 and TRBJ2-1, with D tentatively TRBD1 (5 bases). Germline CDR1 reads SNHLY; CDR2 reads FYNNEI. Trimming took off 11 bases at V and 12 bases at J, with 8 bases between the two ends. This CDR3 region has 8 residues. DNA of the CDR3: TGTGCCGGCACAGGGCAGTTCTTC. Amino acid sequence: CAGTGQFF.

This clonotype was seen more than once but under ten times. The V gene is TRBV7-9, the J gene TRBJ2-1, with 10 bases fitting TRBD2. CDR1 and CDR2 from the germline V gene are SEHNR and FQNEAQ (reference sequence). This CDR3 spans 17 amino acids. V shed 7 bases, J shed 2 bases, and the junction held 11 bases outside the gene matches. The CDR3 spells CASTPKFTSGAYNEQFF. The CDR3 DNA sequence: TGTGCCAGCACCCCCAAATTCACTAGCGGGGCCTACAATGAGCAGTTCTTC.

The chain carries TRBV4-2 and TRBJ2-7, with 8 nucleotides matching TRBD2. Germline V gene sequence: CDR1 LGHNA, CDR2 YNFKEQ. The CDR3 totals 16 residues. V was pared by 1 base and J by 3 bases, with 8 bases of the junction left unmatched. The CDR3 DNA follows: TGTGCCAGCAGCCAAGTTCGTCGGGAGGGCCTCTACGAGCAGTACTTC. Amino acids: CASSQVRREGLYEQYF.

The V call is TRBV7-2, the J call TRBJ1-5; no firm D call. CDR3 length equals 16 residues. Germline V CDR1 and CDR2: SGHTA, FQGNSA. Between the trimmed V and J ends, which lost 1 base and 4 bases, there was a span of 14 bases. The CDR3 loop reads CASSLVSSAGNQPQHF. DNA for the CDR3: TGTGCCAGCAGCTTAGTTTCCTCAGCGGGGAATCAGCCCCAGCATTTT.

V and J are TRBV29-1 and TRBJ1-5; no definite D call. Deletions cut 7 bases from V and 1 base from J, with 8 bases between. Per the germline V gene, CDR1 is SQVTM and CDR2 is ANQGSEA. CDR3 length: 12 amino acids. The CDR3 is CSALISNQPQHF. CDR3 nucleotides: TGCAGCGCCCTCATAAGCAATCAGCCCCAGCATTTT.

Many counts were recorded for this clonotype. This chain links TRBV4-1 with TRBJ2-7; no reliable D call. The CDR3 covers 13 residues. V was cut by 0 bases and J by 6 bases, with 9 bases left in between. CDR1 is MGHRA, CDR2 YSYEKL, per germline. This CDR3 is CASSQERGSEQYF. DNA of the CDR3: TGCGCCAGCAGCCAAGAGCGAGGATCCGAGCAGTACTTC.

This clonotype was observed a handful of times. V usage is TRBV7-2 and J usage is TRBJ2-5; TRBD2 matches 7 bases. From germline, CDR1 is SGHTA and CDR2 FQGNSA. V dropped 1 base and J dropped 5; count of bases not matched to a gene: 4. The CDR3 has 14 amino acids. Here the CDR3 reads CASSLGWGGETQYF. Written as DNA, the CDR3 is TGTGCCAGCAGCTTAGGCTGGGGGGGGGAGACCCAGTACTTC.

V gene TRBV9 combines with J gene TRBJ2-3; tentatively, D is TRBD2 (7 bases). The V gene's germline CDR1 is SGDLS and CDR2 YYNGEE. The V end lost 4 bases, the J end lost 6 bases, and 18 bases lay between the germline ends. This CDR3 comprises 15 residues. The CDR3, as DNA: TGTGCCAGCAGCTACCGGGGGGACATCCCGGATACGCAGTATTTT. This gives the protein CASSYRGDIPDTQYF.

This clonotype was counted a few times. The chain employs TRBV2 and TRBJ2-7, with 7 positions matching TRBD1. Germline-derived CDR1 and CDR2 are SNHLY and FYNNEI. With 6 bases clipped from V and 5 bases from J, the junction kept 10 bases outside the gene matches. The CDR3 is 14 amino acids. The CDR3 loop is CASRNKGARNEQYF. CDR3 in DNA: TGTGCCAGCAGGAATAAGGGGGCGCGCAACGAGCAGTACTTC.

This clonotype has at least ten counts. The chain has TRBV27 and TRBJ2-1; perhaps D is TRBD1 or TRBD2 (5 bases each). Germline values: CDR1 MNHEY, CDR2 SMNVEV (reference sequence). CDR3 length equals 12 residues. V was clipped by 4 bases and J by 6 bases, with 7 bases between them. The CDR3 loop reads CASSWGSNEQFF. The CDR3 nucleotides are TGTGCCAGCAGTTGGGGGAGCAATGAGCAGTTCTTC.

The chain couples TRBV12-3 or TRBV12-4 to TRBJ1-5, with D possibly matching TRBD1 (6 bases). V was clipped by 7 bases and J by 5 bases, with 15 bases between them. CDR3 length: 14 amino acids. CDR3 nucleotide sequence: TGTGCCAGCACTCCCGGGACATTAGATCAGCCCCAGCATTTT. Translated: CASTPGTLDQPQHF.

This clonotype came up a few times. V usage is TRBV20-1 and J usage is TRBJ2-7; possible D gene TRBD2, 6 bases. This CDR3 has 14 amino acids. Germline CDR1 reads DFQATT; CDR2 reads SNEGSKA (reference sequence). The germline V and J ends were trimmed by 5 bases and 2 bases, with 16 bases remaining between them. The CDR3 bases are TGCAGTGCTGGGGCGGGGAGAGGGACCTACGAGCAGTACTTC. Translation: CSAGAGRGTYEQYF.

In its sample, this clonotype was seen a few times. This chain links TRBV11-2 with TRBJ1-2; D call uncertain. V was shortened by 3 bases and J by 6 bases, with 20 bases between the two germline ends. Germline V gene data show CDR1 as SGHAT and CDR2 as FQNNGV. This CDR3 comprises 16 residues. The CDR3 DNA is TGTGCCAGCAGCTTGATGACAATATCAGGCGGGGATGGCTACACCTTC. It encodes CASSLMTISGGDGYTF.

This clonotype was seen more than once but under ten times. The rearrangement links TRBV6-6 to TRBJ2-5; 10 nucleotides match TRBD2. With 2 bases clipped from V and 3 bases from J, the junction kept 9 bases outside the gene matches. Germline CDR1 reads MNHNY; CDR2 reads SVGAGI (reference sequence). This CDR3 is 17 amino acids long. The CDR3 DNA is TGTGCCAGCAGTTACACCCGGGGGAGCGGGGGGGAAGAGACCCAGTACTTC. This sequence encodes CASSYTRGSGGEETQYF.